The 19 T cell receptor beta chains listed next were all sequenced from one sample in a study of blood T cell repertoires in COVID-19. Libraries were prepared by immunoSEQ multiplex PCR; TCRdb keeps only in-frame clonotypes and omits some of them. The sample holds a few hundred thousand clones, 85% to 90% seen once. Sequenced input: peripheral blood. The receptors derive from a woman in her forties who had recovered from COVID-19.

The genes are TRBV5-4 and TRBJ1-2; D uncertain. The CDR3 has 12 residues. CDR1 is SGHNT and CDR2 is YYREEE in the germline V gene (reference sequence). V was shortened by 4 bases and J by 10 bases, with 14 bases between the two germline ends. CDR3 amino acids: CASSLPSADYTF. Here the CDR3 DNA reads TGTGCCAGCAGCCTGCCCTCGGCGGACTACACCTTC.

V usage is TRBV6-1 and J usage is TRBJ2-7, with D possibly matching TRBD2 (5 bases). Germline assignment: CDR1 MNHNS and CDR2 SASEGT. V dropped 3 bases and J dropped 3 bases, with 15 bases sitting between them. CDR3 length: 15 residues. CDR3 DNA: TGTGCCAGCAGTGATAGAGGGAGAAGGTTCTACGAGCAGTACGTC. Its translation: CASSDRGRRFYEQYV.

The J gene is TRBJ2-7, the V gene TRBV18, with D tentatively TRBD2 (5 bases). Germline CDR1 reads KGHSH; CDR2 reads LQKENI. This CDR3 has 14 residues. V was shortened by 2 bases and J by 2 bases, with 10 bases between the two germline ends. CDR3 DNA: TGTGCCAGCTCACCAGGAGGTCTTCCCTACGAGCAGTACGTC. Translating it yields CASSPGGLPYEQYV.

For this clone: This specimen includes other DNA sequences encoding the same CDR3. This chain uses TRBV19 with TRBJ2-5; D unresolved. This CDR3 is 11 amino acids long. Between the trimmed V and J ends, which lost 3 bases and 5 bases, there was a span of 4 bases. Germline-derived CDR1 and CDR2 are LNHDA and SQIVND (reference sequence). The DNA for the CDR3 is TGTGCCAGTAGTATTCGGGAGACCCAGTACTTC. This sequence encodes CASSIRETQYF.

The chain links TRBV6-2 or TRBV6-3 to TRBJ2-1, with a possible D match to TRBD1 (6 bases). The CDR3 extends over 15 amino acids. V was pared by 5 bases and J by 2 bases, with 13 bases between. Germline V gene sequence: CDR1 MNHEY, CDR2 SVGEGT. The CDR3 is CASSAGTRTYNEQFF. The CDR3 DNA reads TGTGCCAGCAGTGCCGGGACAAGGACCTACAATGAGCAGTTCTTC.

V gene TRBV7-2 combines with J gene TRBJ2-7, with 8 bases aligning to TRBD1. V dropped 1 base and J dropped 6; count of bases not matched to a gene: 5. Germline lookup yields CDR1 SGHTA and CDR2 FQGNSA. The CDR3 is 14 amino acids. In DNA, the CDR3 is TGTGCCAGCAGCTTAGACAGCAGGGGGCGCGAGCAGTACTTC. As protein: CASSLDSRGREQYF.

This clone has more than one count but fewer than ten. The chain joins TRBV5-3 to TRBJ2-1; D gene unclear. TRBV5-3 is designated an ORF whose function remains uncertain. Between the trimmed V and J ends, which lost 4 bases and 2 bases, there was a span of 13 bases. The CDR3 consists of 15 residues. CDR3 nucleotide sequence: TGTGCCAGAAGCCCCAAATCCGCGGCCTACAATGAGCAGTTCTTC. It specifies CARSPKSAAYNEQFF.

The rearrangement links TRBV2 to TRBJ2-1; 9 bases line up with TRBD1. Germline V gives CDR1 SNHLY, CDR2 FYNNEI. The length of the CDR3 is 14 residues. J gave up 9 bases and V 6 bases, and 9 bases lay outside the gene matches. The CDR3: CASSRDRVSGEQFF. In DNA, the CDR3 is TGTGCCAGCAGCCGGGACAGGGTATCTGGTGAGCAGTTCTTC.

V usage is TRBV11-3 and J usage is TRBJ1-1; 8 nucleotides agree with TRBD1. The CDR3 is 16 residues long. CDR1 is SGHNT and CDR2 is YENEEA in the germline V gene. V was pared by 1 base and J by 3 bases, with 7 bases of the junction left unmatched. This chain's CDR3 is CASSLGQGPHDTEAFF. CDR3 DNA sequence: TGTGCCAGCAGCTTAGGACAGGGGCCCCATGACACTGAAGCTTTCTTT.

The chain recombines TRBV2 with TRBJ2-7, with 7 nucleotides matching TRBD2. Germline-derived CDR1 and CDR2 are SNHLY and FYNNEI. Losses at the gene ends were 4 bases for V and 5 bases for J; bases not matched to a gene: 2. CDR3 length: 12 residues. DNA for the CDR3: TGTGCCAGCAGTGGGGGGGGAAACGAGCAGTACGTC. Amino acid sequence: CASSGGGNEQYV.

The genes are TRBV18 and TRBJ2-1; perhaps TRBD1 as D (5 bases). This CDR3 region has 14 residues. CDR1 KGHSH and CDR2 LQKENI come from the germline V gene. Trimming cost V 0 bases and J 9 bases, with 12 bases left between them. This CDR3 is CASSPPTGLGEQFF. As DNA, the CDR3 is TGTGCCAGCTCACCACCTACAGGCTTAGGTGAGCAGTTCTTC.

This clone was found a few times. CDR3 sequence: CASWASGSHEQFF. The CDR3 region has the DNA TGCGCCAGTTGGGCTAGCGGGAGCCATGAGCAGTTCTTC. The chain recombines TRBV4-3 with TRBJ2-1; 10 bases agree with TRBD2. The CDR3 loop spans 13 amino acids. The V and J ends lost 9 bases and 8 bases, in that order; junction bases with no gene match: 7. The germline CDR1 and CDR2 sequences are LGHNA and YSLEER.

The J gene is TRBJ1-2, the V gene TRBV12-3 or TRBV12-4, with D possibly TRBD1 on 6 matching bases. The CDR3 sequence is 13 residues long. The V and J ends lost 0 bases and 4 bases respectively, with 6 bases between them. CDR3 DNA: TGTGCCAGCAGTTTAGCAGGGGGCTATGGCTACACCTTC. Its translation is CASSLAGGYGYTF.

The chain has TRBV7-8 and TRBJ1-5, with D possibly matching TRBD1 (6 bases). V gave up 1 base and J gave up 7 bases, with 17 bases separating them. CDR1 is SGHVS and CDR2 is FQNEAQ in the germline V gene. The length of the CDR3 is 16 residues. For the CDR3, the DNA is TGTGCCAGCAGCTTAGTGGACAGCCGCAATGGACAGCCCCAGCATTTT. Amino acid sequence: CASSLVDSRNGQPQHF.

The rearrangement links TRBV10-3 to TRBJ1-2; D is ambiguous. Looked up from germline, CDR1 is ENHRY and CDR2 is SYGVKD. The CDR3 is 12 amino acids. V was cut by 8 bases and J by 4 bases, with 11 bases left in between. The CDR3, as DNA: TGTGCCATCGGTAGGGAGCCCTATGGCTACACCTTC. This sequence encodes CAIGREPYGYTF.

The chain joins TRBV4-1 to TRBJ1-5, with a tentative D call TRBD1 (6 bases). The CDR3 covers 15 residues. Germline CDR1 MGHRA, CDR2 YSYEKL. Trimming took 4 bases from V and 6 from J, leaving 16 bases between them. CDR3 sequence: CASSPRTAISQPQHF. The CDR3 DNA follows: TGCGCCAGCAGCCCCAGGACAGCTATCAGTCAGCCCCAGCATTTT.

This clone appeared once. CDR3 sequence reads: CASTLGGQNTGELFF. The DNA for the CDR3 is TGCGCCAGCACCTTAGGGGGTCAGAATACCGGGGAGCTGTTTTTT. The rearrangement links TRBV5-1 to TRBJ2-2; D may be TRBD1 (6 bases). The CDR3 spans 15 residues. With 6 bases removed from V and 5 bases from J, the gap between germline ends came to 17 bases. Germline V lookup: CDR1 SGHRS, CDR2 YFSETQ. Variable domain in full (rest from reference TRBV5-1 and TRBJ2-2): KAGVTQTPRYLIKTRGQQVTLSCSPISGHRSVSWYQQTPGQGLQFLFEYFSETQRNKGNFPGRFSGRQFSNSRSEMNVSTLELGDSALYLCASTLGGQNTGELFFGEGSRLTVL.

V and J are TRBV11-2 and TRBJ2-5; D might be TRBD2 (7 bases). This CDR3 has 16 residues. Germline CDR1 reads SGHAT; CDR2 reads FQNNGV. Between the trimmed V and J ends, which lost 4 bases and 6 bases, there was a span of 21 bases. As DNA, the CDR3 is TGTGCCAGCAGCTCAGTGCGGGGGCCCCCGCAGAAGACCCAGTACTTC. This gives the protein CASSSVRGPPQKTQYF.

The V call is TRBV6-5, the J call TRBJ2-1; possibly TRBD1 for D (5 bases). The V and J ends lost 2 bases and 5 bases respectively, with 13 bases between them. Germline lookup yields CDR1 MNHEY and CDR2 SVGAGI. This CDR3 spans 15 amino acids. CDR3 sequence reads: CASSYPGFVDNEQFF. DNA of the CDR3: TGTGCCAGCAGTTACCCAGGGTTCGTCGACAATGAGCAGTTCTTC.